The clone carrying this T cell receptor (beta chain) was recorded a few times. Antigen unknown. In building TCR beta libraries, iRepertoire HTBI primers were used together with Arm-PCR of CDR3 regions. TCRdb recomputed calls from the multiplex PCR reads with MiXCR, one row per CDR3 protein. Counted here are roughly 400,000 distinct CDR3 sequences, around 20% occurring once; the ten biggest clones make up roughly 13%. Germline V gene lookup returns CDR1 SGHDN and CDR2 FVKESK. The CDR3 sequence is 13 residues long. Trimming cost V 4 bases and J 7 bases, with 13 bases left between them. This entry belongs to a study of regulatory T cells in long-lasting Graves disease. Overall study: To qualify as persistent, Graves' disease required over 5 years of antithyroid drugs with positive TSH receptor antibodies. Whole-study findings and limits: New patients shared over 900 public clonotypes, and persistent patients shared more, with about 2,700.

The time point: persistent/refractory GD, antithyroid drugs over 5 years with positive TRAb. RNA from PBMCs was the source of the TCR library. The patients were drawn from one endocrinology department in Xi'an, China. This TCR was recovered from a female donor with Graves disease. V is TRBV14 and J is TRBJ2-5; D may be TRBD1 or TRBD2 (5 bases each). Sequences were derived from peripheral blood mononuclear cells (PBMCs), sampled when the disease was refractory, from a patient treated with antithyroid drugs. As DNA, the CDR3 is TGTGCCAGCAGCCTGGGGGTAATCGGGACCCAGTACTTC. This sequence encodes CASSLGVIGTQYF.